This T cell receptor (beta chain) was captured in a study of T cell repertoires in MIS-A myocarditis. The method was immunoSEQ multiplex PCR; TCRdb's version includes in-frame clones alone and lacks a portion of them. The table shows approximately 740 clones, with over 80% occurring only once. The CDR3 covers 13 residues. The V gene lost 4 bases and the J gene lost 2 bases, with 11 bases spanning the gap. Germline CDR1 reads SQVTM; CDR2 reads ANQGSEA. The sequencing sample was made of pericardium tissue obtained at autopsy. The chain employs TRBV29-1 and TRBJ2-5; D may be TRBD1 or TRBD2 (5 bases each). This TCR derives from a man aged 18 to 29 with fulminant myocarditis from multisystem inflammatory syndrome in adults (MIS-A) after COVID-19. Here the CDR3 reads CSVGTRLQETQYF. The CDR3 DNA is TGCAGCGTTGGGACAAGACTACAAGAGACCCAGTACTTC.